Listed below are T cell receptor beta chains from one sample, sequenced in a study of blood T cell repertoires in COVID-19. Only in-frame clones appear in the TCRdb table, and some are missing; sequencing was by immunoSEQ multiplex PCR. This table holds roughly 300,000 clones, more than 75% found once. Sequenced sample: peripheral blood. All receptors come from a woman between 45 and 60 years old with acute or convalescent COVID-19. The CDR3 runs from the conserved cysteine through the conserved F or W. The D gene is left open where the match is weak. Not every row has a clone size; where given, it reads once, few, many or a size class.

once | NA | TRBJ1-6 | TRBV7-5 | TGTGTCAGAAGCCTAACGCCCCCGGGACAGGTGTCACCCCTCCACTTT | CVRSLTPPGQVSPLHF
NA | NA | TRBJ2-5 | TRBV5-4 | TGTGCCAGCAGCTTGGGTGGGGGGATCCAAGAGACCCAGTACTTC | CASSLGGGIQETQYF
NA | NA | TRBJ1-1 | TRBV6-5 | TGTGCCAGCAGCCGAGGGGGAACTGAAGCTTTCTTT | CASSRGGTEAFF
NA | NA | TRBJ1-2 | TRBV7-2 | TGTGCCAGCAGCTACTCAACAGGGTATTTAAGCCATGGCTACACCTTC | CASSYSTGYLSHGYTF
NA | TRBD1 | TRBJ2-7 | TRBV5-1 | TGCGCCAGCAGCTTACAGGGACAGGGGGACTACGAGCAGTACTTC | CASSLQGQGDYEQYF
NA | TRBD1 | TRBJ2-5 | TRBV2 | TGTGCCAGCAGGCCCGACAGGGGAGGAATGGAGACCCAGTACTTC | CASRPDRGGMETQYF
NA | NA | TRBJ2-3 | TRBV27 | TGTGCCAGCAGCTCCTCGGGGGTACGCTACACAGATACGCAGTATTTT | CASSSSGVRYTDTQYF
once | NA | TRBJ2-3 | TRBV9 | TGTGCCAGCAGCGAAACGGGACGGGGGGATACGCAGTATTTT | CASSETGRGDTQYF
NA | TRBD1 | TRBJ2-7 | TRBV18 | TGTGCCAGCTCCCCTCGGGACAGGGGTTACGAGCAGTACTTC | CASSPRDRGYEQYF
NA | TRBD1 | TRBJ2-3 | TRBV14 | TGTGCCAGCAGCCCTAGGACAGGGTGGGCAGATACGCAGTATTTT | CASSPRTGWADTQYF
NA | NA | TRBJ1-6 | TRBV28 | TGTGCCAGCAGTCACCCCAGGAACAGGATAAGCTCCTATAATTCACCCCTCCACTTT | CASSHPRNRISSYNSPLHF
NA | NA | TRBJ1-2 | TRBV20-1 | TGCAGTGCTTACAACGACAACGGCTACACCTTC | CSAYNDNGYTF
NA | NA | TRBJ2-7 | TRBV7-9 | TGTGCCAGCAGCTTAGTTCTGTTCCGGGAAAATGACGAGCAGTACTTC | CASSLVLFRENDEQYF
NA | NA | TRBJ1-1 | TRBV7-9 | TGTGCCAGCAGCTTATCGGACACTGAAGCTTTCTTT | CASSLSDTEAFF
NA | NA | TRBJ1-4 | TRBV28 | TGTGCCAGCAGTACCCGGAGGGGCGTTCGTGAAAAACTGTTTTTT | CASSTRRGVREKLFF
NA | NA | TRBJ1-1 | TRBV5-6 | TGTGCCAGCGGCGTACAGGGAGTGAACACTGAAGCTTTCTTT | CASGVQGVNTEAFF
NA | NA | TRBJ1-4 | TRBV7-2 | TGTGCCAGCAGCTTAGCTCTCGGAGGCCCGGAAAAACTGTTTTTT | CASSLALGGPEKLFF
once | NA | TRBJ1-5 | TRBV9 | TGTGCCAGCAGCCCCTCCGAGGGTATTCAGCCCCAGCATTTT | CASSPSEGIQPQHF
NA | TRBD1 | TRBJ2-1 | TRBV3-1/TRBV3-2 | TGTGCCAGCAGCCAAGTAGGGGGCTACTCTGAGCAGTTCTTC | CASSQVGGYSEQFF
NA | TRBD1 | TRBJ1-5 | TRBV7-2 | TGTGCCAGCAGCTTAGGGGACAGGGGATACCAGCCCCAGCATTTT | CASSLGDRGYQPQHF
NA | TRBD1 | TRBJ1-1 | TRBV5-1 | TGCGCCAGCAGCTCGATTTCAGGGGGCGTTGAAGCTTTCTTT | CASSSISGGVEAFF
NA | TRBD1 | TRBJ1-6 | TRBV11-2 | TGTGCCAGCACTGGGACAGTCTATAATTCACCCCTCCACTTT | CASTGTVYNSPLHF
NA | NA | TRBJ1-2 | TRBV4-1 | TGCGCCAGCAGCCAAGTCGGGGGGGCCCTCCGGGGCTACACCTTC | CASSQVGGALRGYTF
NA | TRBD1 | TRBJ1-1 | TRBV4-1 | TGCGCCAGCAGCCGAATAGACAGGGGGAGAGAAGCTTTCTTT | CASSRIDRGREAFF
NA | NA | TRBJ1-5 | TRBV7-8 | TGTGCCAGCAGCTTATTCCGACAGAGCAATCAGCCCCAGCATTTT | CASSLFRQSNQPQHF
NA | TRBD1 | TRBJ1-5 | TRBV7-8 | TGTGCCAGCAGCACCCGGACAGGGGCGGACAGCAATCAGCCCCAGCATTTT | CASSTRTGADSNQPQHF
NA | TRBD1 | TRBJ1-6 | TRBV5-5 | TGTGCCAGCAGTTCCACAGGGGACTCACCCCTCCACTTT | CASSSTGDSPLHF
NA | NA | TRBJ1-4 | TRBV5-1 | TGCGCCAGCAGCCCACAGGGATCAACTAATGAAAAACTGTTTTTT | CASSPQGSTNEKLFF
NA | NA | TRBJ2-2 | TRBV6-2/TRBV6-3 | TGTGCCAGCAGTTACATTTTTTGGACTCCGGGACAAAACACCGGGGAGCTGTTTTTT | CASSYIFWTPGQNTGELFF
NA | TRBD1 | TRBJ1-5 | TRBV5-4 | TGTGCCAGCAGCTTGGAAGACAGGGGAACTCAGCATTTT | CASSLEDRGTQHF
NA | TRBD2 | TRBJ2-7 | TRBV7-9 | TGTGCCAGCAGCAGGGGACTAGCGGGTTATGAGCAGTACTTC | CASSRGLAGYEQYF
NA | TRBD2 | TRBJ2-3 | TRBV4-2 | TGTGCCAGCAGCCAAGACCCCCTGCTAGCGGGGGGGAACACAGATACGCAGTATTTT | CASSQDPLLAGGNTDTQYF
once | TRBD1 | TRBJ2-1 | TRBV4-1 | TGCGCCAGCAGCCAATACAGGGGGGCTTTTTTCGGTGAGCAGTTCTTC | CASSQYRGAFFGEQFF
NA | NA | TRBJ1-2 | TRBV19 | TGTGCCAGTAGTATGTTAGAGACTAACTATGGCTACACCTTC | CASSMLETNYGYTF
NA | NA | TRBJ1-4 | TRBV28 | TGTGCCAGCAGTGTACGGGAGGCACCACGGGATGAAAAACTGTTTTTT | CASSVREAPRDEKLFF
NA | TRBD2 | TRBJ2-3 | TRBV2 | TGTGCCAGCAGTGAAAGATTCGGACTAGCGGACCTAGATACGCAGTATTTT | CASSERFGLADLDTQYF
NA | TRBD2 | TRBJ2-1 | TRBV5-1 | TGCGCCAGCAGCTCCTTAGCGGGAGCAATCCATGAGCAGTTCTTC | CASSSLAGAIHEQFF
NA | NA | TRBJ1-5 | TRBV4-3 | TGCGCCAGCAGCCAAGATCGGGGTCAGCCCCAGCATTTT | CASSQDRGQPQHF
NA | TRBD2 | TRBJ2-1 | TRBV7-9 | TGTGCCAGCACCCTACGGGCTAGCGGGAGGGGAAGCTCCTACAATGAGCAGTTCTTC | CASTLRASGRGSSYNEQFF
NA | NA | TRBJ2-2 | TRBV5-1 | TGCGCCAGCAGCTTGGTAGTAGCGGTGAACACCGGGGAGCTGTTTTTT | CASSLVVAVNTGELFF
NA | TRBD1 | TRBJ1-5 | TRBV28 | TGTGCCAGCAGTTTCGGGACAGCGAATCAGCCCCAGCATTTT | CASSFGTANQPQHF
NA | NA | TRBJ1-1 | TRBV30 | TGTGCCTGGAGGACTACCGGATCTGAAGCTTTCTTT | CAWRTTGSEAFF
NA | TRBD1 | TRBJ1-6 | TRBV2 | TGTGCCAGCAGTGAAGCTGTCAGGGGGTCATCCTATAATTCACCCCTCCACTTT | CASSEAVRGSSYNSPLHF
once | TRBD1 | TRBJ2-2 | TRBV24-1 | TGTGCCACCAGTGATTTGCCCGGGACAGGGGCCCCCAGAACCGGGGAGCTGTTTTTT | CATSDLPGTGAPRTGELFF
NA | TRBD1 | TRBJ2-4 | TRBV4-2 | TGTGCCAGCAGCCAAAGAGACAGGGAAATAGCCAAAAACATTCAGTACTTC | CASSQRDREIAKNIQYF
few | NA | TRBJ2-7 | TRBV4-2 | TGTGCCAGCAGCCAAGATGCAGGGGGGCCCTACGAGCAGTACTTC | CASSQDAGGPYEQYF
NA | TRBD1 | TRBJ2-7 | TRBV5-6 | TGTGCCAGCAGCTGGGGGACAGGGTTTAGCGAGCAGTACTTC | CASSWGTGFSEQYF
NA | NA | TRBJ1-3 | TRBV6-1 | TGTGCCAGCAGTGAGAGGGCTGGAAACACCATATATTTT | CASSERAGNTIYF
few | TRBD1 | TRBJ1-1 | TRBV5-1 | TGCGCCAGCAGCTCGTTCGGGACAGGGGTCACTGAAGCTTTCTTT | CASSSFGTGVTEAFF
NA | NA | TRBJ1-1 | TRBV7-3 | TGTGCCAGCAGCTTGCAGGAGAACACTGAAGCTTTCTTT | CASSLQENTEAFF
NA | NA | TRBJ1-5 | TRBV19 | TGTGCCAGTAATCGGGACGGGGGGGTCCCTCAGCCCCAGCATTTT | CASNRDGGVPQPQHF
NA | TRBD1 | TRBJ1-1 | TRBV2 | TGTGCCAGCAACTTCATAATCTCCGGGACAGGGGTAAGCGGCACTGAAGCTTTCTTT | CASNFIISGTGVSGTEAFF
NA | TRBD2 | TRBJ2-7 | TRBV7-9 | TGTGCCAGCAGCTTAGTAGGACTAGCTTTCCACGAGCAGTACTTC | CASSLVGLAFHEQYF
NA | NA | TRBJ2-1 | TRBV4-3 | TGCGCCAGCAGCCCCACCATCGCCAGGGAGCAGTTCTTC | CASSPTIAREQFF
few | NA | TRBJ1-3 | TRBV5-5 | TGTGCCAGCAGCTCGCGTGAAGGAAACACCATATATTTT | CASSSREGNTIYF
once | NA | TRBJ1-1 | TRBV6-6 | TGTGCCAGCAGGTTAAGGGTAGGGGGAACTGAAGCTTTCTTT | CASRLRVGGTEAFF
NA | NA | TRBJ1-1 | TRBV15 | TGTGCCACCAGCAGTAGGGAGTTTATCAACACTGAAGCTTTCTTT | CATSSREFINTEAFF